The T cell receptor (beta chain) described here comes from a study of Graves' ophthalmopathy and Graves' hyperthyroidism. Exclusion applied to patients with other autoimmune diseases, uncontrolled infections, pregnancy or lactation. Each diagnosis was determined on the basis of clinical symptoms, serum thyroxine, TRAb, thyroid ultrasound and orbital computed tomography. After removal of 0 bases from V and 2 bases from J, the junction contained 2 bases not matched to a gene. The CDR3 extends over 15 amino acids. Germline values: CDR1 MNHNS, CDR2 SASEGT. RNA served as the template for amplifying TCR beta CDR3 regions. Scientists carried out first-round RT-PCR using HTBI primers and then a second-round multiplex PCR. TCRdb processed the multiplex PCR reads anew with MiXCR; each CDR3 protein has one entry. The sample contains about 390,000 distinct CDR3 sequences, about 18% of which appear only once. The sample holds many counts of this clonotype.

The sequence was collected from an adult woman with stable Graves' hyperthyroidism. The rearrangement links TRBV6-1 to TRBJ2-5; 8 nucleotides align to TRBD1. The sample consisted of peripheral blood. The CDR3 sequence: CASSEAWDRQETQYF. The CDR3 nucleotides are TGTGCCAGCAGTGAAGCCTGGGACAGGCAAGAGACCCAGTACTTC.